This TCR beta chain was observed in a study of blood T cells in healthy people across ages (dated by TCRdb to between 2015 and 2017). With regard to the full study: Template switching captured roughly one uniquely barcoded TCR beta cDNA molecule per two T cells in model experiments. The study measured age-related changes in TCR beta repertoire diversity using deep sequencing normalized with unique cDNA molecular identifiers. To avoid experimental bias, donors of different ages were spread randomly across the sequencing lanes. The donors were split into four age groups: young (average around 15 years), middle-aged (roughly 42), aged (approximately 60) and long-lived (under 90). For two donors (one aged 18 to 30 and one aged 80 or older), the study analyzed two additional independent replicas of 1 million unique cDNA reads from the same blood draw. Overall results and qualifications from the work: Bulk unsorted PBMC profiling prevented conclusive comparison of naive and antigen-experienced compartments. Estimates of total diversity based on one million sequenced T cells were considered lower bounds and underestimates. Compared with the aged group, the long-lived group had more naive CD4+ T cells, fewer expanded clones and increased TCR diversity, suggesting age selection. A strong correlation was found between observed TCR beta diversity and the percentage of naive T cells measured by flow cytometry. Donor CMV infection status was unknown, potentially confounding age-related changes in expanded clonotypes. Observed TCR beta diversity per million T cells fell roughly linearly with age, and a significant reduction was already apparent by age around 39.

For this clonotype: Which antigen it targets is not known. No quality values exist for individual bases; no much larger clone is one base distant.

From its cysteine to its phenylalanine, the CDR3 spans 13 amino acids. Just CDR3 DNA is preserved here, 39 bases in frame from base 1. CDR1 and CDR2, looked up from the germline V gene, are SGHTA and FQGTGA. V is pared back by 5 bases and J by 7 bases, with 14 bases lying between the germline termini. The 39 donors, aged about 6 to 95 years, were systemically healthy Caucasian individuals from Russia. Ten milliliters of peripheral blood were drawn from each donor into EDTA-treated Vacutainer tubes. Ficoll-Paque density-gradient centrifugation was used to isolate PBMCs, with at least 6 million obtained per sample. Trizol reagent was used to extract total RNA from PBMCs, with at least 5 micrograms per sample. Naive CD45RAhigh/CD27high T cell percentages were measured by flow cytometry on a PBMC aliquot from every donor. Library method: 5' RACE. The sample was run on an Illumina HiSeq 2500. The second PCR ran for roughly 7 to 12 cycles and used a J-beta primer mix along with a sample-barcoded 5' primer. Each TCR beta cDNA molecule received a unique molecular identifier from a template-switch 5' adaptor carrying 12 random nucleotides. At least 2.5 million CDR3-containing paired-end reads were obtained from each sample. First-strand cDNA synthesis was performed from all RNA using the Mint cDNA synthesis kit, with priming by a TRBC-specific oligonucleotide. All cDNA was treated with uracil-DNA glycosylase and then went through a first 18-cycle PCR with the universal primers M1SS and BC2_uni_R. In the paper's pipeline: For normalization, 1 million high-quality reads, each with a distinct molecular identifier, were randomly selected from each sample. Reads sharing molecular identifiers were discarded rather than binned into consensus sequences. MiTCR, set to a Q25 quality threshold and the strictest error-elimination algorithm, was used for CDR3 identification, clonotype clustering and error correction. Lower-bound total TCR beta diversity was estimated with a nonparametric unseen species model using Euler transformation. TCRdb trimmed the raw reads at Q25, called clones with MiXCR and kept productive beta chains. CDR3 protein duplicates are merged, each entry listing the most common genes and DNA. The V and J calls shown here were made by TCRdb, not taken from the authors' results. This sample comprises hundreds of thousands of distinct CDR3 sequences, around 48% of them detected only once. The ten largest make up 20% to 25% of the sample.

The sequenced sample consisted of blood. Recombination linked TRBV7-3 to TRBJ1-2, with no D gene named confidently. The source of this sequence is a man older than 75 in good health. Here the CDR3 is given as CASSPGSGCGYTF. The DNA sequence is given as TGTGCCAGCAGCCCCGGTAGCGGGTGTGGCTACACCTTC.